This is a list of T cell receptor beta chains from one sample in a study of immune heterogeneity within non-small cell lung tumors. TCRdb reprocessed the multiplex PCR reads via MiXCR and lists one record per CDR3 protein. The sample lists about 6,400 distinct CDR3 sequences, less than 25% occurring once. Sequences were obtained from lung tumor tissue. Every receptor here comes from a man in his 70s with non-small cell lung cancer. Both conserved end residues are part of each CDR3. The D gene is left open where the match is weak. The size of a clone is reported for some rows only, either as once, few or many, or as a class for expanded clones.

j_gene | d_gene | v_gene | abundance | CDR3aa | CDR3nt
TRBJ2-2 | TRBD2 | TRBV9 | medium-sized | CASSVVTSGGVNTGELFF | TGTGCCAGCAGCGTAGTAACTAGCGGGGGGGTGAACACCGGGGAGCTGTTTTTT
TRBJ2-7 | . | TRBV5-6 | few | CASSLWGAIYEQYF | TGTGCCAGCAGCCTTTGGGGGGCAATCTACGAGCAGTACTTC
TRBJ1-2 | . | TRBV19 | medium-sized | CASTHGAVTYGYTF | TGTGCCAGTACCCACGGGGCAGTAACCTATGGCTACACCTTC
TRBJ1-2 | TRBD1 | TRBV19 | medium-sized | CASNYRGPNYGYTF | TGTGCCAGTAATTACAGGGGCCCAAACTATGGCTACACCTTC
TRBJ1-2 | . | TRBV5-1 | medium-sized | CASSLGDIERGGYTF | TGCGCCAGCAGCTTGGGGGACATCGAGAGGGGTGGCTACACCTTC
TRBJ2-3 | . | TRBV20-1 | medium-sized | CSATPGTGPRDTQYF | TGCAGTGCTACCCCGGGGACCGGCCCAAGGGATACGCAGTATTTT
TRBJ1-6 | . | TRBV9 | once | CVSSVDRLPSNSPLHF | TGTGTCAGCAGCGTAGATCGACTTCCTTCCAATTCACCCCTCCACTTT
TRBJ1-1 | . | TRBV30 | . | CAWSEQGFNPNTEAFF | TGTGCCTGGAGTGAGCAGGGGTTTAACCCGAACACTGAAGCTTTCTTT
TRBJ2-3 | TRBD2 | TRBV20-1 | many | CSIAGEGDTQYF | TGCAGTATAGCGGGAGAAGGAGATACGCAGTATTTT
TRBJ2-3 | . | TRBV7-8 | medium-sized | CASSFPLKGEGSTDTQYF | TGTGCCAGCAGCTTCCCTCTGAAGGGAGAGGGGAGCACAGATACGCAGTATTTT
TRBJ1-4 | TRBD1 | TRBV19 | medium-sized | CASSMARTGGADEKLFF | TGTGCCAGTAGTATGGCCCGGACAGGGGGCGCCGATGAAAAACTGTTTTTT
TRBJ2-7 | TRBD2 | TRBV20-1 | . | CSASPPLAGGGSYEQYF | TGCAGTGCTAGTCCCCCCCTAGCGGGAGGTGGCTCCTACGAGCAGTACTTC
TRBJ2-3 | TRBD1 | TRBV14 | . | CASSLTGTDTQYF | TGTGCCAGCAGCCTGACAGGGACAGATACGCAGTATTTT
TRBJ2-3 | TRBD2 | TRBV6-4 | many | CASRRDYTDTQYF | TGTGCCAGCAGGAGGGACTACACAGATACGCAGTATTTT
TRBJ1-6 | . | TRBV5-5 | many | CASTQWLGAGWNSPLHF | TGTGCCAGCACCCAGTGGTTAGGGGCCGGATGGAATTCACCCCTCCACTTT
TRBJ2-1 | . | TRBV7-3 | medium-sized | CASSLYGGGVYNEQFF | TGTGCCAGCAGCCTATACGGAGGGGGAGTCTACAATGAGCAGTTCTTC
TRBJ2-2 | TRBD1 | TRBV18 | medium-sized | CASSPRQGVDTGELFF | TGTGCCAGCTCACCCAGACAGGGAGTCGACACCGGGGAGCTGTTTTTT
TRBJ2-3 | TRBD2 | TRBV29-1 | few | CSVAGGIAEGPDTQYF | TGCAGCGTTGCGGGGGGAATAGCGGAGGGGCCAGATACGCAGTATTTT
TRBJ2-5 | . | TRBV6-1 | many | CASSIPGAGSETQYF | TGTGCCAGCAGTATCCCTGGGGCGGGGTCAGAGACCCAGTACTTC
TRBJ2-3 | TRBD2 | TRBV6-2/TRBV6-3 | medium-sized | CASRDGLAGALGADTQYF | TGTGCCAGCAGAGATGGACTAGCGGGGGCCCTAGGGGCAGATACGCAGTATTTT
TRBJ1-5 | . | TRBV2 | medium-sized | CASMIGANQPQHF | TGTGCCAGCATGATAGGGGCTAATCAGCCCCAGCATTTT
TRBJ1-5 | . | TRBV12-3/TRBV12-4 | medium-sized | CASSFARGDQPQHF | TGTGCCAGCAGTTTCGCCCGGGGGGATCAGCCCCAGCATTTT
TRBJ1-1 | . | TRBV20-1 | many | CSASAILENNPEAFF | TGCAGTGCTAGTGCGATCCTCGAGAATAACCCTGAAGCTTTCTTT
TRBJ1-2 | . | TRBV12-3/TRBV12-4 | medium-sized | CASSPTGGLGYGYTF | TGTGCCAGCAGCCCGACGGGGGGGCTGGGCTATGGCTACACCTTC
TRBJ2-3 | TRBD2 | TRBV4-2 | . | CASSRAGGGGADTQYF | TGTGCCAGCAGCCGGGCAGGCGGGGGGGGGGCAGATACGCAGTATTTT
TRBJ2-7 | TRBD1 | TRBV18 | medium-sized | CASSPSRQGDEQYF | TGTGCCAGCTCCCCCTCGAGGCAGGGGGACGAGCAGTACTTC
TRBJ1-1 | TRBD1 | TRBV7-3 | . | CASSLNGGGALTEAFF | TGTGCCAGCAGCTTAAATGGAGGGGGCGCGCTAACTGAAGCTTTCTTT
TRBJ1-6 | . | TRBV11-2 | medium-sized | CASSSHSGNNSPLHF | TGTGCCAGCAGCTCCCACTCAGGGAATAATTCACCCCTCCACTTT
TRBJ2-6 | TRBD1 | TRBV19 | . | CASSPGQGNGANVLTF | TGTGCCAGTAGTCCTGGACAGGGGAACGGGGCCAACGTCCTGACTTTC
TRBJ2-2 | TRBD2 | TRBV19 | medium-sized | CASSGLAGGSGELFF | TGTGCCAGTAGCGGACTAGCGGGAGGATCCGGGGAGCTGTTTTTT
TRBJ1-2 | TRBD1 | TRBV2 | once | CASSYYQGGNGYTF | TGTGCCAGCAGTTACTATCAGGGGGGGAATGGCTACACCTTC
TRBJ2-2 | . | TRBV6-2/TRBV6-3 | . | CASSYRDTGELFF | TGTGCCAGCAGTTACAGGGACACCGGGGAGCTGTTTTTT
TRBJ2-1 | . | TRBV15 | few | CAASQKGFTYNEQFF | TGTGCCGCCAGCCAGAAAGGGTTCACCTACAATGAGCAGTTCTTC
TRBJ2-1 | . | TRBV20-1 | . | CSARTGTAANEQFF | TGCAGTGCTAGAACCGGGACTGCGGCCAATGAGCAGTTCTTC
TRBJ2-1 | TRBD1 | TRBV11-2 | many | CASSLNNRGNEQFF | TGTGCCAGCAGCCTTAACAACAGGGGAAATGAGCAGTTCTTC
TRBJ2-3 | . | TRBV6-1 | many | CASSGDGTTTDTQYF | TGTGCCAGCAGTGGAGACGGGACCACCACAGATACGCAGTATTTT
TRBJ2-1 | . | TRBV20-1 | many | CSASEPYNEQFF | TGCAGTGCGTCTGAGCCCTACAATGAGCAGTTCTTC
TRBJ1-2 | . | TRBV6-1 | medium-sized | CASSPERRGYTF | TGTGCCAGCAGTCCCGAAAGACGGGGCTACACCTTC
TRBJ2-1 | . | TRBV6-1 | medium-sized | CASSGRISSYNEQFF | TGTGCCAGCAGTGGCCGTATCAGCTCCTACAATGAGCAGTTCTTC
TRBJ2-5 | . | TRBV5-1 | few | CASSLVGSGGETQYF | TGCGCCAGCAGCTTGGTTGGGTCAGGAGGGGAGACCCAGTACTTC
TRBJ2-1 | . | TRBV6-1 | medium-sized | CASSESILAHWNEQFF | TGTGCCAGCAGTGAAAGTATACTAGCACACTGGAATGAGCAGTTCTTC
TRBJ2-3 | TRBD2 | TRBV6-1 | medium-sized | CASSYRLAGEETDTQYF | TGTGCCAGCAGTTACAGGCTAGCGGGGGAGGAGACAGATACGCAGTATTTT
TRBJ2-1 | . | TRBV30 | medium-sized | CAWSPTSGTYNEQFF | TGTGCCTGGAGCCCCACTAGTGGGACATACAATGAGCAGTTCTTC
TRBJ2-2 | TRBD1 | TRBV10-2 | . | CARRDRYVGELFF | TGCGCCCGCCGGGACAGGTATGTAGGGGAGCTGTTTTTT
TRBJ2-2 | . | TRBV7-2 | . | CASSLSDPGELFF | TGTGCCAGCAGCTTAAGCGACCCCGGGGAGCTGTTTTTT
TRBJ1-6 | . | TRBV2 | medium-sized | CASSGPESPLHF | TGTGCCAGCAGTGGCCCCGAATCACCCCTCCACTTT
TRBJ2-3 | TRBD1 | TRBV27 | medium-sized | CASSLGRGGRGQGTDTQYF | TGTGCCAGCAGTTTAGGACGTGGAGGGCGGGGACAGGGCACAGATACGCAGTATTTT
TRBJ2-3 | TRBD2 | TRBV7-9 | many | CASSHTSGRGADTQYF | TGTGCCAGCAGCCATACTAGCGGGAGAGGAGCAGATACGCAGTATTTT
TRBJ2-2 | . | TRBV24-1 | medium-sized | CATSDPTGELFF | TGTGCCACCAGTGATCCGACCGGGGAGCTGTTTTTT
TRBJ1-5 | . | TRBV7-2 | many | CASSLGPDLHQPQHF | TGTGCCAGCAGCCTAGGGCCCGACTTACATCAGCCCCAGCATTTT
TRBJ2-1 | . | TRBV5-1 | . | CASSADYNEQFF | TGCGCCAGCAGCGCGGACTACAATGAGCAGTTCTTC
TRBJ2-2 | . | TRBV9 | medium-sized | CASSGGVNTGELFF | TGTGCCAGCAGCGGGGGGGTTAACACCGGGGAGCTGTTTTTT
TRBJ1-5 | . | TRBV15 | medium-sized | CATSRGPKGSDQPQHF | TGTGCCACCAGCAGAGGTCCCAAGGGGAGCGATCAGCCCCAGCATTTT
TRBJ2-6 | . | TRBV3-1 | . | CASSHIRAGANVLTF | TGTGCCAGCAGCCATATTAGGGCTGGGGCCAACGTCCTGACTTTC
TRBJ2-7 | . | TRBV18 | medium-sized | CASSPMTVTYEQYF | TGTGCCAGCTCACCCATGACAGTAACCTACGAGCAGTACTTC
TRBJ2-2 | . | TRBV18 | many | CASSAQGPYTGELFF | TGTGCCAGCTCGGCACAGGGACCTTACACCGGGGAGCTGTTTTTT
TRBJ2-7 | . | TRBV14 | many | CASSPLRDYSEQYF | TGTGCCAGCAGCCCCTTACGGGATTACAGCGAGCAGTACTTC